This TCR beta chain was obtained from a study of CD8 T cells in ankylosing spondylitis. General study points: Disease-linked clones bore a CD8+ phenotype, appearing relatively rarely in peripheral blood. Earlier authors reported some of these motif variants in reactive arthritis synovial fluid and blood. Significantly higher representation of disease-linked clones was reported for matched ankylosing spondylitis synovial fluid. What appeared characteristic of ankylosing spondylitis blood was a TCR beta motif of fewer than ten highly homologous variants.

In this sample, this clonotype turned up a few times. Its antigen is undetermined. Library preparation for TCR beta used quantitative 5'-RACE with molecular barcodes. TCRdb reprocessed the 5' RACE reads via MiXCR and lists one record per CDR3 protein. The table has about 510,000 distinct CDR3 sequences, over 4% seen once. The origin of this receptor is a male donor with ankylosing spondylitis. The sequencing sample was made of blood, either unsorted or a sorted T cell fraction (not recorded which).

CDR3 DNA sequence: TGCAGTGCCACCTCTCTTAGCGGGAGCGGCCCAGATACGCAGTATTTT. It specifies CSATSLSGSGPDTQYF. The V and J genes are TRBV20-1 and TRBJ2-3; 9 positions agree with TRBD2. CDR1 and CDR2 from the germline V gene are DFQATT and SNEGSKA (reference sequence). The V segment lost 6 bases and the J segment 4 bases; nucleotides outside the gene matches: 14. This CDR3 contains 16 residues.